The source of this T cell receptor beta chain is a study of shared clonotypes between healthy human individuals. Study summary: The cohort had two women and a few men, ages 18 to 49. The study used three CD4 naive, three CD4 memory, two CD8 naive and one CD8 memory plate per donor.

With regard to this clone: What it recognizes is unknown.

V shed 7 bases and J shed 9 bases, with 25 bases lying between them. The CDR3 consists of 16 residues. CDR1 SGHTA and CDR2 FQGNSA come from the germline V gene. Generated by immunoSEQ multiplex PCR, the TCRdb table keeps only in-frame clones and is missing some. The sample lists about 1 million clones, about 77% occurring once. General study results and limits: In the sorted subsets, rarefaction showed sequencing was incomplete despite large depth. Non-shared clonotypes had lower generation probabilities than those shared by all four donors.

The receptor's source is a man younger than 35 in good health. The chain links TRBV7-2 to TRBJ2-1, with D perhaps matching TRBD2 (6 bases). Sequenced: memory CD4+ T cells sorted from blood. Indicated subset: CD45RA-negative fraction. The CDR3 spells CASTTQGVLEAGEQFF. In DNA form, the CDR3 reads TGTGCCAGCACAACCCAAGGGGTGCTAGAAGCGGGTGAGCAGTTCTTC.